Each of the 21 T cell receptor beta chains below was sequenced from the same sample in a study of PD-L1 blockade in urothelial cancer (TCRdb year 2017). The sample's time point label, in plain terms: peripheral blood 6 weeks after treatment start. Libraries were prepared through the immunoSEQ multiplex PCR assay. TCRdb holds this immuneACCESS table with in-frame rearrangements only. Some clones are missing; in checked studies, unresolved V genes explain under half, and the rest has no known cause. The sample records around 87,000 clones, roughly 83% of which are singletons. The ten largest clones represent approximately 8.4% of the sample. The source material was PBMCs, sampled around atezolizumab (anti-PD-L1) treatment. Receptor source: a man between 65 and 80 years old with urothelial cancer.

This chain connects TRBV7-2 to TRBJ2-7; D is undetermined. V lost 1 base and J 3 bases, leaving 10 bases between the germline ends. This CDR3 contains 14 residues. From germline, CDR1 is SGHTA and CDR2 FQGNSA. The CDR3, as DNA: TGTGCCAGCAGCTTAGGCGGCCCGGACTACGAGCAGTACTTC. Amino acid sequence: CASSLGGPDYEQYF.

This CDR3 reads CASSAPGLAGVPYEQYF. As DNA, the CDR3 is TGTGCCAGCAGCGCCCCGGGACTAGCGGGAGTCCCCTACGAGCAGTACTTC. The rearrangement uses TRBV7-9 and TRBJ2-7; TRBD2 matches at 14 bases. After removal of 5 bases from V and 2 bases from J, the junction contained 8 bases not matched to a gene. From germline, CDR1 is SEHNR and CDR2 FQNEAQ (reference sequence). The CDR3 is made up of 17 amino acids.

This clone was seen a handful of times. This chain uses TRBV11-2 with TRBJ1-1; 7 bases are a match to TRBD1. V trimming: 6 bases; J trimming: 10 bases; junction bases outside the gene matches: 11. The CDR3 covers 13 residues. Per germline, CDR1 SGHAT and CDR2 FQNNGV. The CDR3 sequence: CASSRGRGGIAFF. CDR3 sequence (DNA): TGTGCCAGCAGTCGGGGTCGAGGGGGCATAGCTTTCTTT.

CDR3 sequence: CASSLGRKDTQYF. CDR3 sequence (DNA): TGTGCCAGCAGTTTAGGGCGAAAAGATACGCAGTATTTT. The V gene is TRBV27, the J gene TRBJ2-3; no reliable D call. Between the trimmed V and J ends, which lost 2 bases and 5 bases, there was a span of 8 bases. Germline V lookup: CDR1 MNHEY, CDR2 SMNVEV (reference sequence). This CDR3 is built from 13 residues.

This clone was counted a single time. The rearrangement uses TRBV7-3 and TRBJ2-7; D might be TRBD2 (5 bases). The germline gives CDR1 SGHTA, CDR2 FQGTGA. V lost 5 bases, J lost 7 bases, and 18 bases lay in between. This CDR3 is built from 14 residues. CDR3 nucleotides: TGTGCCAGCAGCCTTTCAGGAGCGGACGGGGAGCAGTACTTC. Protein: CASSLSGADGEQYF. Combining the CDR3 with reference TRBV7-3 and TRBJ2-7 gives the whole variable domain GAGVSQTPSNKVTEKGKYVELRCDPISGHTALYWYRQSLGQGPEFLIYFQGTGAADDSGLPNDRFFAVRPEGSVSTLKIQRTERGDSAVYLCASSLSGADGEQYFGPGTRLTVT.

This clone was picked up a small number of times. The chain employs TRBV4-1 and TRBJ2-1; the match to TRBD2 covers 13 bases. The germline gives CDR1 MGHRA, CDR2 YSYEKL. V lost 5 bases to trimming and J lost 3 bases; unmatched junction nucleotides: 7. CDR3 size: 17 residues. CDR3 residues: CASSLTRTSGGYNEQFF. The DNA of the CDR3 is TGCGCCAGCAGCTTAACCCGGACTAGCGGGGGCTACAATGAGCAGTTCTTC.

About this clone itself: Other nucleotide sequences from this sample produce the same CDR3. The chain joins TRBV11-2 to TRBJ2-7; 10 nucleotides agree with TRBD1. The germline V gene has CDR1 SGHAT and CDR2 FQNNGV. CDR3 length: 15 amino acids. After removal of 1 base from V and 3 bases from J, the junction contained 3 bases not matched to a gene. The CDR3 loop reads CASSLGTGGIYEQYF. The CDR3 DNA reads TGTGCCAGCAGCTTAGGGACAGGGGGTATCTACGAGCAGTACTTC.

This rearrangement joins TRBV10-3 to TRBJ2-7, with TRBD1 matching 11 bases. The germline gives CDR1 ENHRY, CDR2 SYGVKD. V trimming: 10 bases; J trimming: 3 bases; junction bases outside the gene matches: 8. The CDR3 length is 14 residues. The CDR3 DNA reads TGTGCCACCTCTAGGACAGGGGGCCGCTACGAGCAGTACTTC. Translation: CATSRTGGRYEQYF.

The V gene is TRBV4-2, the J gene TRBJ1-2; TRBD1 matches at 8 bases. The CDR3 is made up of 15 amino acids. The V segment lost 0 bases and the J segment 3 bases; nucleotides outside the gene matches: 3. Looked up from germline, CDR1 is LGHNA and CDR2 is YNFKEQ. This CDR3 reads CASSQDAGQDYGYTF. The CDR3 DNA is TGTGCCAGCAGCCAAGATGCGGGACAGGACTATGGCTACACCTTC.

The chain recombines TRBV6-1 with TRBJ2-1, with D possibly TRBD1 on 6 matching bases. The CDR3 extends over 15 amino acids. The V end was cut by 7 bases, the J end by 2 bases, with 15 bases between. Germline values: CDR1 MNHNS, CDR2 SASEGT. This chain's CDR3 is CASNRAGEPYNEQFF. CDR3 nucleotide sequence: TGTGCCAGCAATAGGGCAGGGGAACCCTACAATGAGCAGTTCTTC.

The chain uses TRBV19 and TRBJ2-3; D not resolved. Between the trimmed V and J ends, which lost 3 bases and 7 bases, there was a span of 11 bases. This CDR3 region has 13 residues. Germline CDR1 reads LNHDA; CDR2 reads SQIVND (reference sequence). CDR3 DNA sequence: TGTGCCAGTAGTATGAGCTTGACTCATACGCAGTATTTT. It encodes CASSMSLTHTQYF.

The chain joins TRBV4-2 to TRBJ2-1; D gene unclear. In germline, CDR1 is LGHNA, CDR2 YNFKEQ. V was pared by 0 bases and J by 9 bases, with 6 bases between. The CDR3 covers 12 residues. CDR3 nucleotide sequence: TGTGCCAGCAGCCAAGATCTCGGTGAGCAGTTCTTC. It specifies CASSQDLGEQFF.

The table lists this clone with a count of one. The chain employs TRBV7-6 and TRBJ1-2; 10 nucleotides match TRBD1. Germline CDR1 and CDR2: SGHVS and FNYEAQ. This CDR3 is 14 amino acids long. V shed 2 bases and J 6 bases; nucleotides not matched to a gene: 3. DNA for the CDR3: TGTGCCAGCAGCTTAACCGGGACAGGGGATGGCTACACCTTC. As protein: CASSLTGTGDGYTF.

V and J are TRBV5-1 and TRBJ2-5, with a weak D call TRBD1 (5 bases). This CDR3 spans 14 amino acids. Germline CDR1 and CDR2: SGHRS and YFSETQ. V shed 2 bases and J shed 0 bases, with 8 bases lying between them. The CDR3 sequence: CASSFRQNQETQYF. The CDR3, as DNA: TGCGCCAGCAGCTTTCGACAGAACCAAGAGACCCAGTACTTC.

The gene calls are TRBV19 and TRBJ2-7; D remains unclear. The CDR3 runs to 13 residues. Per the germline V gene, CDR1 is LNHDA and CDR2 is SQIVND (reference sequence). V dropped 3 bases and J dropped 3 bases, with 9 bases sitting between them. DNA for the CDR3: TGTGCCAGTAGTATCCCCGGCGGCTACGAGCAGTACTTC. Protein sequence: CASSIPGGYEQYF.

The chain couples TRBV5-1 to TRBJ2-1; the match to TRBD1 covers 7 bases. Germline V CDR1 and CDR2: SGHRS, YFSETQ. V lost 4 bases to trimming and J lost 6 bases; unmatched junction nucleotides: 4. The CDR3 has 13 residues. The CDR3 reads CASSKGAGNEQFF. The CDR3 DNA reads as TGCGCCAGCAGCAAGGGGGCCGGCAATGAGCAGTTCTTC.

This clone appeared a single time. The J gene is TRBJ1-5, the V gene TRBV2, with 8 bases identical to TRBD1. This CDR3 has 14 amino acids. The J segment lost 7 bases and the V segment lost 1 base, leaving 3 bases of the junction unmatched. Germline CDR1 is SNHLY and CDR2 is FYNNEI. The DNA for the CDR3 is TGTGCCAGCAGTGAAGGACAGGGGCACCAGCCCCAGCATTTT. Its translation is CASSEGQGHQPQHF.

The chain joins TRBV4-1 to TRBJ1-4; 7 positions match TRBD1. CDR3 length: 16 amino acids. Per the germline V gene, CDR1 is MGHRA and CDR2 is YSYEKL. The V and J ends lost 4 bases and 8 bases, in that order; junction bases with no gene match: 13. This chain's CDR3 is CASSRDRQVVEEKLFF. CDR3 bases: TGCGCCAGCAGCCGGGACAGACAAGTAGTTGAAGAAAAACTGTTTTTT.

The chain carries TRBV5-1 and TRBJ2-3; tentative D call: TRBD2 (6 bases). Germline CDR1 reads SGHRS; CDR2 reads YFSETQ. V lost 4 bases, J lost 2 bases, and 11 bases lay in between. CDR3 length: 14 amino acids. The CDR3 region is CASSRDLSTDTQYF. Written as DNA, the CDR3 is TGCGCCAGCAGCCGGGACTTGTCCACAGATACGCAGTATTTT.

The DNA of the CDR3 is TGTGCCAGCAGCTCACCGACGGCCGGTTTAGCAAGCAATCAGCCCCAGCATTTT. It translates to CASSSPTAGLASNQPQHF. The chain combines TRBV7-8 with TRBJ1-5; D unresolved. V gave up 4 bases and J gave up 1 base, with 20 bases separating them. This CDR3 region has 18 residues. Germline CDR1 and CDR2: SGHVS and FQNEAQ.

The V and J genes are TRBV4-1 and TRBJ2-1, with 10 bases aligning to TRBD2. V was pared by 0 bases and J by 9 bases, with 8 bases of the junction left unmatched. Germline lookup yields CDR1 MGHRA and CDR2 YSYEKL. The CDR3 extends over 16 amino acids. CDR3 coding DNA: TGCGCCAGCAGCCAAGAGGGTAGCGGGGGGTACGGTGAGCAGTTCTTC. Protein: CASSQEGSGGYGEQFF.